This T cell receptor (beta chain) was obtained from a study of blood T cell repertoires in COVID-19. The method was immunoSEQ multiplex PCR; TCRdb's version includes in-frame clones alone and lacks a portion of them. The sample includes approximately 150,000 clones, 85% to 90% of them seen just once. V lost 6 bases to trimming and J lost 0 bases; unmatched junction nucleotides: 8. CDR1 and CDR2 (germline): MNHEY, SVGAGI. CDR3 length: 15 residues. The sequencing input was peripheral blood. This receptor was obtained from a woman aged 55 to 70 with active COVID-19. This sequence joins TRBV6-5 and TRBJ2-7; 7 bases align to TRBD1. In DNA, the CDR3 is TGTGCCAGCAGCGACACCGGGACAGCCTCCTACGAGCAGTACTTC. Amino acids: CASSDTGTASYEQYF.